One and the same sample provided the 16 T cell receptor beta chains below, sequenced in a study of graft-versus-host responses after intestinal transplantation. Here immunoSEQ multiplex PCR was the method, and the copy in TCRdb shows in-frame clones only, minus some. Of under 100,000 clones listed, over 75% are singletons. The source material was PBMCs, sampled roughly 68 weeks after intestinal transplant. The receptor source for this set is a human patient who received an intestinal transplant, so some T cells may come from the graft donor.

The chain recombines TRBV6-5 with TRBJ1-1, with D possibly TRBD1 on 6 matching bases. From germline, CDR1 is MNHEY and CDR2 SVGAGI. V lost 0 bases and J lost 4, with 15 bases in between. The CDR3 consists of 16 residues. CDR3 region: CASSYSSSGASTEAFF. The CDR3 DNA sequence: TGTGCCAGCAGTTACTCGAGTTCAGGGGCGAGCACTGAAGCTTTCTTT.

The chain employs TRBV5-6 and TRBJ2-7; maybe TRBD1 (6 bases). The CDR3 totals 16 residues. Germline CDR1 and CDR2: SGHDT and YYEEEE. Trimming pared 2 bases from V and 4 bases from J, leaving 19 bases between. CDR3 DNA sequence: TGTGCCAGCAGCTTTTTTGCCGGACAGAGGGGATACGAGCAGTACTTC. Its protein product is CASSFFAGQRGYEQYF.

This chain connects TRBV9 to TRBJ1-4; D is possibly TRBD1 (6 bases). CDR3 size: 15 residues. V lost 4 bases to trimming and J lost 8 bases, with 18 bases between them. Per germline, CDR1 SGDLS and CDR2 YYNGEE. The CDR3 here is CASSPSGGAGEKLFF. The CDR3 DNA reads TGTGCCAGCAGCCCCTCCGGGGGGGCAGGGGAAAAACTGTTTTTT. Combining the CDR3 with reference TRBV9 and TRBJ1-4 gives the whole variable domain DSGVTQTPKHLITATGQRVTLRCSPRSGDLSVYWYQQSLDQGLQFLIQYYNGEERAKGNILERFSAQQFPDLHSELNLSSLELGDSALYFCASSPSGGAGEKLFFGSGTQLSVL.

The rearrangement uses TRBV11-2 and TRBJ2-1; 8 bases agree with TRBD2. Trimming at V came to 5 bases and at J to 5 bases, leaving 8 bases not matched to a gene. The CDR3 totals 15 residues. Looked up from germline, CDR1 is SGHAT and CDR2 is FQNNGV. The CDR3 nucleotides read TGTGCCAGCAGCATGGTGCGGGGGGACAACAATGAGCAGTTCTTC. Translated: CASSMVRGDNNEQFF.

This chain joins TRBV21-1 and TRBJ2-5; TRBD2 is the table's D call, not checked against the DNA. TRBV21-1 is shown as a pseudogene. This CDR3 has 17 amino acids. The CDR3 region is CASSKLAGGSLGETQYF. CDR3 coding DNA: TGTGCCAGCAGCAAACTAGCGGGGGGTTCCCTCGGGGAGACCCAGTACTTC.

The chain carries TRBV2 and TRBJ2-5; no clear D. This CDR3 contains 10 residues. V was cut by 11 bases and J by 3 bases, with 7 bases left in between. CDR1 and CDR2 (germline): SNHLY, FYNNEI. The CDR3: CASSKETQYF. CDR3 nucleotide sequence: TGTGCCTCCTCAAAAGAGACCCAGTACTTC. The full variable domain, completed using reference TRBV2 and TRBJ2-5, is EPEVTQTPSHQVTQMGQEVILRCVPISNHLYFYWYRQILGQKVEFLVSFYNNEISEKSEIFDDQFSVERPDGSNFTLKIRSTKLEDSAMYFCASSKETQYFGPGTRLLVL.

The chain has TRBV7-6 and TRBJ2-3; no clear D gene. The germline V gene has CDR1 SGHVS and CDR2 FNYEAQ. Deletions cut 1 base from V and 6 bases from J, with 8 bases between. CDR3 length: 13 amino acids. CDR3 in amino acids: CASSLGAGDTQYF. CDR3 nucleotide sequence: TGTGCCAGCAGCTTAGGGGCTGGGGATACGCAGTATTTT.

This chain joins TRBV5-6 and TRBJ2-7; no clear D. The V end lost 0 bases, the J end lost 3 bases, and 10 bases lay between the germline ends. This CDR3 has 14 residues. Germline CDR1 and CDR2: SGHDT and YYEEEE. The CDR3 DNA reads as TGTGCCAGCAGCTTGGCATCTTACCACTACGAGCAGTACTTC. As protein: CASSLASYHYEQYF. Filled out from reference TRBV5-6 and TRBJ2-7, the complete variable domain reads DAGVTQSPTHLIKTRGQQVTLRCSPKSGHDTVSWYQQALGQGPQFIFQYYEEEERQRGNFPDRFSGHQFPNYSSELNVNALLLGDSALYLCASSLASYHYEQYFGPGTRLTVT.

The chain carries TRBV5-6 and TRBJ2-5, with D tentatively TRBD1 (5 bases). V was trimmed by 4 bases and J by 2 bases, leaving 6 bases between them. CDR3 length: 12 amino acids. CDR1 is SGHDT and CDR2 is YYEEEE in the germline V gene. The CDR3: CASSDRQETQYF. CDR3 nucleotides: TGTGCCAGCAGCGACAGACAAGAGACCCAGTACTTC. The variable domain in full, with the rest retrieved from reference TRBV5-6 and TRBJ2-5, is DAGVTQSPTHLIKTRGQQVTLRCSPKSGHDTVSWYQQALGQGPQFIFQYYEEEERQRGNFPDRFSGHQFPNYSSELNVNALLLGDSALYLCASSDRQETQYFGPGTRLLVL.

This chain connects TRBV19 to TRBJ1-5, with D unclear. CDR3 length: 13 amino acids. Trimming shortened V by 6 bases and J by 5 bases, and 11 bases separated the two germline ends. Looked up from germline, CDR1 is LNHDA and CDR2 is SQIVND (reference sequence). The chain's CDR3 is CASSLSEDQPQHF. The CDR3 coding sequence is TGTGCCAGTAGCCTTTCAGAGGATCAGCCCCAGCATTTT.

The chain is built from TRBV2 and TRBJ2-5; the D is unclear. V was pared by 3 bases and J by 1 base, with 6 bases between. This CDR3 spans 13 amino acids. From germline, CDR1 is SNHLY and CDR2 FYNNEI. CDR3 DNA: TGTGCCAGCAGTGATGATTTCCAAGAGACCCAGTACTTC. This sequence encodes CASSDDFQETQYF.

The chain links TRBV27 to TRBJ2-1; D may be TRBD2 (7 bases). V lost 4 bases to trimming and J lost 2 bases, with 9 bases between them. Looked up from germline, CDR1 is MNHEY and CDR2 is SMNVEV (reference sequence). The CDR3 has 14 residues. Written as DNA, the CDR3 is TGTGCCAGCAGTTGGGGGGGCCCCTACAATGAGCAGTTCTTC. This translates into CASSWGGPYNEQFF.

This rearrangement joins TRBV6-1 to TRBJ1-2, with 10 bases matching TRBD1. With V trimmed by 7 bases and J by 4 bases, 9 bases remained unmatched. CDR1 and CDR2 from the germline V gene are MNHNS and SASEGT. The CDR3 has 15 residues. The CDR3 loop reads CASTRPRTGGYGYTF. CDR3 in DNA: TGTGCCAGCACTCGCCCGAGGACAGGGGGCTATGGCTACACCTTC.

Concerning this clone itself: Other nucleotide sequences from this sample produce the same CDR3. The CDR3: CASSIWGATGELFF. The DNA of the CDR3 is TGTGCCAGTAGTATTTGGGGGGCGACCGGGGAGCTGTTTTTT. The rearrangement joins TRBV19 to TRBJ2-2; the D gene could be TRBD1 or TRBD2 (6 bases each). This CDR3 has 14 residues. Germline CDR1 reads LNHDA; CDR2 reads SQIVND (reference sequence). The germline V and J ends were trimmed by 3 bases and 5 bases, with 10 bases remaining between them. The variable domain in full, completed from reference TRBV19 and TRBJ2-2, reads DGGITQSPKYLFRKEGQNVTLSCEQNLNHDAMYWYRQDPGQGLRLIYYSQIVNDFQKGDIAEGYSVSREKKESFPLTVTSAQKNPTAFYLCASSIWGATGELFFGEGSRLTVL.

The rearrangement links TRBV19 to TRBJ1-4; TRBD1 aligns across 7 bases. The germline CDR1 and CDR2 sequences are LNHDA and SQIVND (reference sequence). This CDR3 is built from 15 residues. V was clipped by 5 bases and J by 5 bases; unmatched bases: 8. The CDR3 is CASSPGTVGNEKLFF. DNA of the CDR3: TGTGCCAGTAGTCCAGGGACAGTAGGGAATGAAAAACTGTTTTTT. Filled out from reference TRBV19 and TRBJ1-4, the complete variable domain reads DGGITQSPKYLFRKEGQNVTLSCEQNLNHDAMYWYRQDPGQGLRLIYYSQIVNDFQKGDIAEGYSVSREKKESFPLTVTSAQKNPTAFYLCASSPGTVGNEKLFFGSGTQLSVL.

As to this clone: An end of the junction differs from the germline gene, which may be a read error. This chain joins TRBV19 and TRBJ1-2; D is undetermined. The CDR3 runs 14 residues. Germline V CDR1 and CDR2: LNHDA, SQIVND (reference sequence). In DNA, the CDR3 is TGTGCCAGTAGTATCGGTAGTTCTTCGCGCGGCTGCACCTTC. Protein sequence: CASSIGSSSRGCTF.